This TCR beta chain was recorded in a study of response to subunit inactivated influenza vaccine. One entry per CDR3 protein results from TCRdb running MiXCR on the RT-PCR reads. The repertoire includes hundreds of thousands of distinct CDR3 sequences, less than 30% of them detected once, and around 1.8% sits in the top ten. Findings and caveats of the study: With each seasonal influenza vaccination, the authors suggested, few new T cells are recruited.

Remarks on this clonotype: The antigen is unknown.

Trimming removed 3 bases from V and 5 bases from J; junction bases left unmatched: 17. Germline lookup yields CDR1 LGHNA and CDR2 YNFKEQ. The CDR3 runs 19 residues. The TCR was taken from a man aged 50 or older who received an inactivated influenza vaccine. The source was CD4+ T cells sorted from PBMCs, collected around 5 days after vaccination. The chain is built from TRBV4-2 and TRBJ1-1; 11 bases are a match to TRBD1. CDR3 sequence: CASSHQQDPWTGGATEAFF. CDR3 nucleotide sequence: TGTGCCAGCAGCCATCAACAAGATCCCTGGACAGGGGGCGCGACTGAAGCTTTCTTT.